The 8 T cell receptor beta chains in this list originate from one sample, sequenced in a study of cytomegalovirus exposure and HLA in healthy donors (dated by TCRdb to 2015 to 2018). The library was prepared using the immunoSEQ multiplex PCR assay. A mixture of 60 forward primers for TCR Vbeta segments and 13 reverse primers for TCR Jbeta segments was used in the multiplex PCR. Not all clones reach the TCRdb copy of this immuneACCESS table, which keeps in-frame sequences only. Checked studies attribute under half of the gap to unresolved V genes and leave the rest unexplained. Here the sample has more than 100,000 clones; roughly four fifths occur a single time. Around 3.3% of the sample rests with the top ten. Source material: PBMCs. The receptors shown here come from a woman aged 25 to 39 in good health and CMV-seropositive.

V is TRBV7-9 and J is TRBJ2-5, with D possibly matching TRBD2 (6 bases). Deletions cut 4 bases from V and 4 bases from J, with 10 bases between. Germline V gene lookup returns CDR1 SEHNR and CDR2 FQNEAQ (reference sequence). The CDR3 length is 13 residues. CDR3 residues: CASSSGSPETQYF. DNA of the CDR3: TGTGCCAGCAGCTCCGGGAGCCCAGAGACCCAGTACTTC.

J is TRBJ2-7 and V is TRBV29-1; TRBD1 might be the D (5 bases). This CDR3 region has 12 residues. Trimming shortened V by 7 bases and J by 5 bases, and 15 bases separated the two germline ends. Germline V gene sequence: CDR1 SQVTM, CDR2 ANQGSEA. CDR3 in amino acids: CSATGVANEQYF. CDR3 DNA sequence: TGCAGCGCCACAGGCGTGGCTAACGAGCAGTACTTC.

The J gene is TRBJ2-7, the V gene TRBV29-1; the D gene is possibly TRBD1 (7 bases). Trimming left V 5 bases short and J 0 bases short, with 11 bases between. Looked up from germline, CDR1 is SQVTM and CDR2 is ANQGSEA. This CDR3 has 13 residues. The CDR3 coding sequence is TGCAGCGTTCAGGGGGGAAACTCCTACGAGCAGTACTTC. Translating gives CSVQGGNSYEQYF.

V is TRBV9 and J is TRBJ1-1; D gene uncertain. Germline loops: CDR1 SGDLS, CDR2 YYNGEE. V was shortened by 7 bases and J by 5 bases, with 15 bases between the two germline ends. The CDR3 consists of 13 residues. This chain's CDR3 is CASGLSPVTEAFF. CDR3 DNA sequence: TGTGCCAGCGGGCTTTCCCCTGTAACTGAAGCTTTCTTT.

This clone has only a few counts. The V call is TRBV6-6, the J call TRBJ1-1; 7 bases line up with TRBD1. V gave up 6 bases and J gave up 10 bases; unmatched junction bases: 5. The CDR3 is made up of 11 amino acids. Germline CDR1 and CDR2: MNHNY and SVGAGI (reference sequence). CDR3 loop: CASSTDRRAFF. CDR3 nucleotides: TGTGCCAGCAGCACGGACAGGCGAGCTTTCTTT.

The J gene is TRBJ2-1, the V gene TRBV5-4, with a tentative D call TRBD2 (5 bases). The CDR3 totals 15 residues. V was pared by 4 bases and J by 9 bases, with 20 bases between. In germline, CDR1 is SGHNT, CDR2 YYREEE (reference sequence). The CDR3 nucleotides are TGTGCCAGCAGCCCCCCAGGCCGGGGTGAGGTTGAGCAGTTCTTC. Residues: CASSPPGRGEVEQFF.

Written as DNA, the CDR3 is TGTGCCAGTAGTATGGCGGGGGGGCGGGAGCAGTTCTTC. This encodes CASSMAGGREQFF. The V and J genes are TRBV19 and TRBJ2-1; 9 positions agree with TRBD2. Germline CDR1 reads LNHDA; CDR2 reads SQIVND (reference sequence). The CDR3 totals 13 residues. Unmatched junction bases numbered 4, after V lost 3 bases and J lost 10 bases.

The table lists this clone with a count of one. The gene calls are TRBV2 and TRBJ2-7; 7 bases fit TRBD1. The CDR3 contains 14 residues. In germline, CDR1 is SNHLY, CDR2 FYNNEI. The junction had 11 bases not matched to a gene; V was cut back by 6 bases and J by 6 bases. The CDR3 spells CASSQDRVRGEQYF. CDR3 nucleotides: TGTGCCAGCAGCCAAGACAGGGTACGAGGCGAGCAGTACTTC.